This T cell receptor (beta chain) is drawn from a study of shared clonotypes between healthy human individuals. The overall study: Donors, aged 18 to 49, were a couple of women and a few men. General observations from the study: With a few donors compared, approximately 5.5% of naive CD4 clonotypes were shared. Apart from blood, nothing was sampled; tissue repertoires likely differ.

Terminally differentiated effector memory CD45RA+ cells were excluded by CCR7 positive selection of CD45RO-negative cells. Only in-frame clones appear in the TCRdb table, and some are missing; sequencing was by immunoSEQ multiplex PCR. This sample has 2 million to 2.5 million clones, with 85% to 95% found just once. Of note for this clone: As yet, its antigen is unknown.

Germline CDR1 reads SGHAT; CDR2 reads FQNNGV. There are 16 residues in the CDR3. V lost 4 bases to trimming and J lost 3 bases; unmatched junction nucleotides: 6. The TCR was taken from a man younger than 30 in good health. Some clones in this sample may be carry-over from other donors' samples. The J gene is TRBJ2-1, the V gene TRBV11-2; TRBD1 agrees at 10 bases. The sequenced sample consisted of naive CD8+ T cells from PBMCs. CDR3 protein: CASSWGTGAFYNEQFF. CDR3 DNA sequence: TGTGCCAGCAGCTGGGGGACAGGGGCCTTCTACAATGAGCAGTTCTTC.